Here is one T cell receptor beta chain with its context. The antigen remains undetermined. The data stem from a study of shared clonotypes between healthy human individuals. Looking at the study overall: Donors consisted of two women and three men between 18 and 49. General study results and limits: Sampling was confined to blood; repertoires within tissues likely differ.

Positively selected for CCR7, the CD45RO-negative cells used as naive CD8 cells excluded terminally differentiated effector memory CD45RA+ cells. V trimming: 2 bases; J trimming: 5 bases; junction bases outside the gene matches: 7. Germline lookup yields CDR1 SEHNR and CDR2 FQNEAQ (reference sequence). The CDR3 spans 16 residues. Each cell subset's genomic DNA was divided evenly among several immunoSEQ plates. Authors' processing steps: From ImmunoSEQ came sequences covering only the junction and carrying no quality scores, so filtering differed. Clones were sequenced by immunoSEQ multiplex PCR, and TCRdb holds only the in-frame ones, with some missing. V and J calls and clone size are given by that table; D and trimming were obtained from the DNA. The repertoire includes millions of clones, about 93% of them detected once, and roughly 1.7% sits in the top ten.

This chain links TRBV7-9 with TRBJ2-1; 9 positions agree with TRBD2. The sequencing sample was made of naive CD8+ T cells from PBMCs. This TCR was sampled from a man aged 18 to 30 in good health. Some clones in this sample may be carry-over from other donors' samples. Written as DNA, the CDR3 is TGTGCCAGCAGCTTAAGGGAAGCGGGAGGCGACAATGAGCAGTTCTTC. Encoded protein: CASSLREAGGDNEQFF. Full variable domain (missing parts from reference TRBV7-9 and TRBJ2-1): DTGVSQNPRHKITKRGQNVTFRCDPISEHNRLYWYRQTLGQGPEFLTYFQNEAQLEKSRLLSDRFSAERPKGSFSTLEIQRTEQGDSAMYLCASSLREAGGDNEQFFGPGTRLTVL.